The sequence of this T cell receptor (beta chain) was determined in a study of spatial heterogeneity in lung cancer. TCRdb recomputed calls from the 5' RACE reads with MiXCR, one row per CDR3 protein. The sample shows 35,000 to 45,000 distinct CDR3 sequences, around 5.5% of them seen only once. Described time point: sample taken at primary tumor resection. Unsorted tumor, nontumor lung tissue or cryopreserved PBMC supplied the whole RNA. The donor group consisted of 55 to 85 patients who had untreated, early-stage non-small cell lung cancer. V shed 8 bases, J shed 4 bases, and the junction held 6 bases outside the gene matches. The CDR3 spans 13 residues. Looked up from germline, CDR1 is DFQATT and CDR2 is SNEGSKA (reference sequence).

The sample was PBMCs, taken at surgery. The TCR originated in a female donor with early-stage non-small cell lung cancer. The chain joins TRBV20-1 to TRBJ2-3, with 10 bases lining up with TRBD2. CDR3 protein: CSTLAGGPDTQYF. CDR3 DNA sequence: TGCAGTACCTTAGCGGGGGGCCCAGATACGCAGTATTTT.